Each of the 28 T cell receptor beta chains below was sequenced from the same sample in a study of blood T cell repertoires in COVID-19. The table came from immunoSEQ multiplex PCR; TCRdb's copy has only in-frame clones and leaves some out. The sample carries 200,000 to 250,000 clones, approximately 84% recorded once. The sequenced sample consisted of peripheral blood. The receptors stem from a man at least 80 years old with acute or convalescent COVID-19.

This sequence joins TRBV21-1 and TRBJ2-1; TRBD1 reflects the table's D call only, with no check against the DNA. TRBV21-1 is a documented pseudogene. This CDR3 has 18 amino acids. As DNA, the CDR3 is TGTGCCAGCAGCAAAGTAGGGGGAAACAGGGCATCCTACAATGAGCAGTTCTTC. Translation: CASSKVGGNRASYNEQFF.

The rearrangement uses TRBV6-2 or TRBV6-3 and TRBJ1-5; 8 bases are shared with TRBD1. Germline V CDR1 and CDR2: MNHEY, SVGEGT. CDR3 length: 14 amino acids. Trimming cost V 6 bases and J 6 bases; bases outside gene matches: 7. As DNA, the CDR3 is TGTGCCAGCAGGCCTGGACAGGGTGGTCAGCCCCAGCATTTT. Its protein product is CASRPGQGGQPQHF.

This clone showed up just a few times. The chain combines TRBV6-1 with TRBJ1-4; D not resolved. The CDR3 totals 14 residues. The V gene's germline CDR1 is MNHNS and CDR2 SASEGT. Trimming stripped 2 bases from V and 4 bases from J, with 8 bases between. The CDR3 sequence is CASSERLINEKLFF. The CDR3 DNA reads TGTGCCAGCAGTGAACGACTGATTAATGAAAAACTGTTTTTT.

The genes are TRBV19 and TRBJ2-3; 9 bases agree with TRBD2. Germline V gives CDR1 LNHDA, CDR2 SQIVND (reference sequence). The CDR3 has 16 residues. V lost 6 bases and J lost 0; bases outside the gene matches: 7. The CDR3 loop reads CASRTGLAMSTDTQYF. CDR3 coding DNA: TGTGCCAGTAGGACCGGACTAGCGATGAGCACAGATACGCAGTATTTT.

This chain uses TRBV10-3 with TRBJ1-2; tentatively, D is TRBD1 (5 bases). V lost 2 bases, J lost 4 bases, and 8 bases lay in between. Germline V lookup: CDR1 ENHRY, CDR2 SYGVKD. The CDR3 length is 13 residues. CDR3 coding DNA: TGTGCCATCAGTGAGGACAGACGCTATGGCTACACCTTC. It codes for CAISEDRRYGYTF.

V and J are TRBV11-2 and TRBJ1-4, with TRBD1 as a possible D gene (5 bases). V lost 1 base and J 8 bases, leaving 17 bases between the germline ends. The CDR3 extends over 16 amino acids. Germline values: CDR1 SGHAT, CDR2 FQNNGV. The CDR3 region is CASSLGHRSPGEKLFF. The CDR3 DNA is TGTGCCAGCAGCTTAGGTCACAGGTCGCCCGGGGAAAAACTGTTTTTT. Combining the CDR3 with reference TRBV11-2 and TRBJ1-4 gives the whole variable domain EAGVAQSPRYKIIEKRQSVAFWCNPISGHATLYWYQQILGQGPKLLIQFQNNGVVDDSQLPKDRFSAERLKGVDSTLKIQPAKLEDSAVYLCASSLGHRSPGEKLFFGSGTQLSVL.

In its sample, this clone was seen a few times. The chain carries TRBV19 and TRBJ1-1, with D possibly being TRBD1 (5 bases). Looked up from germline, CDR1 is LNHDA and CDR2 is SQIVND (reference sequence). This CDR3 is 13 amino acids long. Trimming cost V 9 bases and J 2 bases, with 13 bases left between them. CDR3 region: CASDTGHNTEAFF. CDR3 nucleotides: TGTGCCAGCGATACAGGTCACAACACTGAAGCTTTCTTT.

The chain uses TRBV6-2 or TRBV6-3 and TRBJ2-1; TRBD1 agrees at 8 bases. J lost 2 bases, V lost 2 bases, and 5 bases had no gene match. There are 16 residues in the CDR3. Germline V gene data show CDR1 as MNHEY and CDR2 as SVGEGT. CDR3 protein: CASSYRGQGTYNEQFF. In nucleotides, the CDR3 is TGTGCCAGCAGTTACCGAGGACAGGGAACCTACAATGAGCAGTTCTTC.

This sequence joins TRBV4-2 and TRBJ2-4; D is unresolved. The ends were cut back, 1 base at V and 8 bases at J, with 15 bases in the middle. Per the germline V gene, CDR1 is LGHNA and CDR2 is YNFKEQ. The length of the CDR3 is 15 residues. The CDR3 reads CASSQGVSPGDIQYF. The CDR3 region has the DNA TGTGCCAGCAGCCAAGGAGTCTCGCCTGGAGACATTCAGTACTTC.

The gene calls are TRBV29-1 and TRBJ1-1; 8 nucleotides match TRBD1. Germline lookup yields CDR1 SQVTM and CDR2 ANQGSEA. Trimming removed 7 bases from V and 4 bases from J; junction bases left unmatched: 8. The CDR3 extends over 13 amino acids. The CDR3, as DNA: TGCAGCGCCACGCTCGGACAGGGCACTGAAGCTTTCTTT. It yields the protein CSATLGQGTEAFF.

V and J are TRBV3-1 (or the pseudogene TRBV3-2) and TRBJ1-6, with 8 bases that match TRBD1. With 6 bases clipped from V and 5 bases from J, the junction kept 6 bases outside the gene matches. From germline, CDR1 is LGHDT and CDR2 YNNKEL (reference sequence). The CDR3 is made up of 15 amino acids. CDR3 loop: CASSNRQGHNSPLHF. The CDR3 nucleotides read TGTGCCAGCAGTAATAGACAGGGGCATAATTCACCCCTCCACTTT.

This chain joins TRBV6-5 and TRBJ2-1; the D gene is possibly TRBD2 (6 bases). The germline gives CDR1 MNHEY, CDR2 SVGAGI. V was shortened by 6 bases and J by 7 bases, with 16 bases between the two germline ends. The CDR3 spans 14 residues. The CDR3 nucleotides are TGTGCCAGCAGGGGAGCGGGTGCCTTTAATGAGCAGTTCTTC. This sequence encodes CASRGAGAFNEQFF.

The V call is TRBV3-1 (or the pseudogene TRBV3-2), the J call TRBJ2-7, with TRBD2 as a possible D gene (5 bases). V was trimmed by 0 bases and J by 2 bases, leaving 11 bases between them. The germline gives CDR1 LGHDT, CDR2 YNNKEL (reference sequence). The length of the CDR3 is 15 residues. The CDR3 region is CASSQDSSGAYEQYF. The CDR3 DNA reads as TGTGCCAGCAGCCAAGACTCCAGCGGAGCCTACGAGCAGTACTTC.

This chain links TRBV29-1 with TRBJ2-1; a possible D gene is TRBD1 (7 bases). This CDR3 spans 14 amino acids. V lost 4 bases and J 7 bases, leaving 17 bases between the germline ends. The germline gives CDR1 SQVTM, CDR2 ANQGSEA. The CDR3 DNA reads TGCAGCGTTGCGGCTTTGGCAGGGGGGAATGAGCAGTTCTTC. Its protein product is CSVAALAGGNEQFF.

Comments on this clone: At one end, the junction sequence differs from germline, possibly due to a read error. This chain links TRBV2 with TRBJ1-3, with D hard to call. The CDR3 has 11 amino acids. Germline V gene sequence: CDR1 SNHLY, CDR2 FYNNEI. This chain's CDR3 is CASSEGARVDF. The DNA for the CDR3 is TGTGCCAGCAGTGAGGGAGCTCGGGTGGATTTT.

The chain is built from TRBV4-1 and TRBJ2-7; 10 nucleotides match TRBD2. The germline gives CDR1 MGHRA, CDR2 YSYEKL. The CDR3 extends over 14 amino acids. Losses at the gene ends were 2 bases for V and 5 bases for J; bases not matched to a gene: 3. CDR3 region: CASSQLAGAHEQYF. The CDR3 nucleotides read TGCGCCAGCAGCCAACTAGCGGGAGCACACGAGCAGTACTTC.

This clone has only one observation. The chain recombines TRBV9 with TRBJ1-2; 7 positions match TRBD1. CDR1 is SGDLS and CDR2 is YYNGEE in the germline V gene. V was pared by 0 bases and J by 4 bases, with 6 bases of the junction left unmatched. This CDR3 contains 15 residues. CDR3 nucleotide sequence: TGTGCCAGCAGCGTAGAGGGGGCGCGAGGCTATGGCTACACCTTC. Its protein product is CASSVEGARGYGYTF. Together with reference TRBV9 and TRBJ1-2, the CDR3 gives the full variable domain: DSGVTQTPKHLITATGQRVTLRCSPRSGDLSVYWYQQSLDQGLQFLIQYYNGEERAKGNILERFSAQQFPDLHSELNLSSLELGDSALYFCASSVEGARGYGYTFGSGTRLTVV.

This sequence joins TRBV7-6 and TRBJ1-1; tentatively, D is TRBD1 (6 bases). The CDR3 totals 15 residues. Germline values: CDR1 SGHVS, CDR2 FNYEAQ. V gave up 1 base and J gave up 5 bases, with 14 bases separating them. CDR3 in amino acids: CASSLVTEGGTEAFF. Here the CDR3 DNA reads TGTGCCAGCAGCTTAGTAACAGAGGGGGGGACTGAAGCTTTCTTT.

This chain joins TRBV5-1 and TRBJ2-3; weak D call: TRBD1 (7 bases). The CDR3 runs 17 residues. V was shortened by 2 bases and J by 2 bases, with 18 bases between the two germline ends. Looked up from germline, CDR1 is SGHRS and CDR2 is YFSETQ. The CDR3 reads CASSFGGGQGVTDTQYF. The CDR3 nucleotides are TGCGCCAGCAGCTTTGGAGGGGGCCAGGGTGTCACAGATACGCAGTATTTT.

As DNA, the CDR3 is TGTGCCAGCAGCTTTCGGAGACAGTCGAACACTGAAGCTTTCTTT. Translated: CASSFRRQSNTEAFF. This sequence joins TRBV7-2 and TRBJ1-1; D is possibly TRBD1 (5 bases). This CDR3 region has 15 residues. CDR1 SGHTA and CDR2 FQGNSA come from the germline V gene. V was shortened by 3 bases and J by 1 base, with 12 bases between the two germline ends.

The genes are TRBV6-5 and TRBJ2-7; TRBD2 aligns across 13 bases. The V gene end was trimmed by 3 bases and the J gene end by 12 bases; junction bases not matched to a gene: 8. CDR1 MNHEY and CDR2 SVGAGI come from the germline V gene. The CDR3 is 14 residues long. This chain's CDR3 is CASSYSGTSGILYV. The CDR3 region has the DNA TGTGCCAGCAGTTATTCCGGGACTAGCGGGATCCTGTACGTC.

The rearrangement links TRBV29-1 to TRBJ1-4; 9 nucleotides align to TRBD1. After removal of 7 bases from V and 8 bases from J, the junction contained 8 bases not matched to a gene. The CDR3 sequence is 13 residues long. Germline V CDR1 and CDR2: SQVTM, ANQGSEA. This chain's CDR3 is CSAWTGVGEKLFF. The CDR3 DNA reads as TGCAGCGCTTGGACAGGGGTGGGGGAAAAACTGTTTTTT.

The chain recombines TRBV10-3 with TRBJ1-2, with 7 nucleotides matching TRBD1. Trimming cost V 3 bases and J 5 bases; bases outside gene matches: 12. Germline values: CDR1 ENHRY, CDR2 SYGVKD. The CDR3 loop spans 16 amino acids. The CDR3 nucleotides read TGTGCCATCAGTGAACCTAGACAGGGCGGGGGGTATGGCTACACCTTC. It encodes CAISEPRQGGGYGYTF.

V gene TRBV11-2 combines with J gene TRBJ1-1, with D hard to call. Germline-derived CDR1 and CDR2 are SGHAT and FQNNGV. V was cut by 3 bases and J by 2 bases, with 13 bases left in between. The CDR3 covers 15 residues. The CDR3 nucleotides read TGTGCCAGCAGCTTTACCCTTAGAAAAAACACTGAAGCTTTCTTT. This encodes CASSFTLRKNTEAFF. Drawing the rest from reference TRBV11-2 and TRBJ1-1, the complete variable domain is EAGVAQSPRYKIIEKRQSVAFWCNPISGHATLYWYQQILGQGPKLLIQFQNNGVVDDSQLPKDRFSAERLKGVDSTLKIQPAKLEDSAVYLCASSFTLRKNTEAFFGQGTRLTVV.

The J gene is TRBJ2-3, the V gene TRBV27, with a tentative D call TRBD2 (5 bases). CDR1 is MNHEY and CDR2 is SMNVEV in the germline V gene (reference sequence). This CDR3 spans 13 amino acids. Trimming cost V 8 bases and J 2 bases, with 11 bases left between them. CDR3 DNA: TGTGCCAGCCGGGATCCCTACACAGATACGCAGTATTTT. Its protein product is CASRDPYTDTQYF.

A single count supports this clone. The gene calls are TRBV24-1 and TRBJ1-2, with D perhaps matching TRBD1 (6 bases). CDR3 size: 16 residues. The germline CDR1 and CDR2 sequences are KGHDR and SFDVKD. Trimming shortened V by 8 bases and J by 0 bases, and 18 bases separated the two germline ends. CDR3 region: CATTQPRDIANYGYTF. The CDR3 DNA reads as TGTGCCACCACCCAACCCCGGGACATAGCTAACTATGGCTACACCTTC.

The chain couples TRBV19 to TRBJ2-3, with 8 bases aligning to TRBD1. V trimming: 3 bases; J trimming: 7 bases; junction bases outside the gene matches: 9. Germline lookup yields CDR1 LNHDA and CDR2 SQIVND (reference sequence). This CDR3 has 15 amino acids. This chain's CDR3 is CASSIYGQGRNTQYF. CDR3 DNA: TGTGCCAGTAGTATCTACGGACAGGGTCGGAATACGCAGTATTTT.

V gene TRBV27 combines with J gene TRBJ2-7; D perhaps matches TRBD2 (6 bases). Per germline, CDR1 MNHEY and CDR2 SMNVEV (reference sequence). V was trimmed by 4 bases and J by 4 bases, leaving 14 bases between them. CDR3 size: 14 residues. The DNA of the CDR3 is TGTGCCAGCAGTTCGAAACGGGACTTTTACGAGCAGTACTTC. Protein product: CASSSKRDFYEQYF.